This T cell receptor (beta chain) was sequenced during a study of sequential checkpoint blockade in melanoma. Looking at the study overall: TCRβ was sequenced from DNA of 91 pretreatment tumors.

CDR3 length equals 13 residues. CDR1 and CDR2 from the germline V gene are SGDLS and YYNGEE. Trimming removed 4 bases from V and 9 bases from J, with 11 bases in between. As for treatment: randomized to nivolumab then ipilimumab (arm A) or the reverse (arm B). Sequenced by immunoSEQ multiplex PCR; TCRdb stores in-frame clones only, minus some. The sample lists some 22,000 clones, 27% occurring once. This clone was observed a handful of times. This material consisted of tumor tissue (inferred from file names), taken from a patient given nivolumab and ipilimumab in sequence. The TCR sequence derives from a human donor with melanoma. This chain uses TRBV9 with TRBJ1-6, with D possibly being TRBD1 (6 bases). CDR3 bases: TGTGCCAGCAGCCCAGGGGCCGTTTCACCCCTCCACTTT. Amino acids: CASSPGAVSPLHF.